This T cell receptor (beta chain) emerged from a study of vaccination effects on CD4 cells after COVID-19. ViraFEST expansion of antigen-specific CD4+ T cells with viral peptide pools preceded sequencing. A 10-day culture period preceded the isolation of CD4+ T cells. Each culture well received a few million PBMC. These cells were then cultured in IMDM with roughly 9.8 IU/ml IL-2 and around 9.6 ug/ml peptides. Cells had half their medium changed to IL-2 medium on days 3 and 7. This clone was counted only a few times. Its target is not known. The table came from immunoSEQ multiplex PCR; TCRdb's copy has only in-frame clones and leaves some out. The sample shows 50,000 to 75,000 clones, roughly 79% of them seen only once. This material consisted of CD4+ T cells from PBMCs cultured with HCoV-229E spike peptides, taken before COVID-19 vaccination. This clonotype originated in a human donor who received a COVID-19 vaccine.

CDR3 DNA: TGCGCCAGCAGCCAAGGGGGGTTAGGAAACACCATATATTTT. Protein: CASSQGGLGNTIYF. This chain joins TRBV4-1 and TRBJ1-3; D might be TRBD1 (5 bases). This CDR3 has 14 residues. Looked up from germline, CDR1 is MGHRA and CDR2 is YSYEKL. V was shortened by 1 base and J by 4 bases, with 8 bases between the two germline ends.